This TCR beta chain came from a study of tumor-infiltrating lymphocytes in oesophageal squamous cell carcinoma. V lost 3 bases to trimming and J lost 6 bases, with 12 bases between them. The CDR3 extends over 14 amino acids. Germline V gene sequence: CDR1 SGHDN, CDR2 FVKESK. One entry per CDR3 protein, called by TCRdb with MiXCR from the PCR reads. The sample includes about 12,000 distinct CDR3 sequences, around 55% of them seen just once. V and J are TRBV14 and TRBJ2-1, with D tentatively TRBD1 (5 bases). The sample was esophageal tumor tissue. This TCR was recovered from a female donor with esophageal squamous cell carcinoma. The CDR3 sequence: CASSHSGGANEQFF. CDR3 coding DNA: TGTGCCAGCAGCCACTCCGGTGGGGCCAATGAGCAGTTCTTC. Full variable domain (rest looked up from reference TRBV14 and TRBJ2-1): EAGVTQFPSHSVIEKGQTVTLRCDPISGHDNLYWYRRVMGKEIKFLLHFVKESKQDESGMPNNRFLAERTGGTYSTLKVQPAELEDSGVYFCASSHSGGANEQFFGPGTRLTVL.